This T cell receptor (beta chain) was sequenced in a study of T-cell reconstitution after alpha-beta-depleted transplantation in children. Unique molecular identifiers featured in how the TCRbeta library was prepared. MiXCR, applied by TCRdb to the PCR reads, yields one record per CDR3 protein. The sample shows 900,000 or so distinct CDR3 sequences, approximately 15% of them seen only once. A note on this clonotype: Its antigen is unknown.

Between the trimmed V and J ends, which lost 10 bases and 0 bases, there was a span of 14 bases. This CDR3 comprises 14 residues. Germline values: CDR1 SGHRS, CDR2 YFSETQ. Study outcomes and limitations: As was reported, about two months after transplant, alpha-beta T cells came from several hundred expanded graft clones. In some patients, recipient T cells and intrathymic progenitors surviving conditioning explained high day-60 diversity. Once a year had passed after transplant, T-cell counts and diversity came mostly from newly produced T cells.

This clonotype was obtained from a male patient between 10 and 17 years old who had a stem cell transplant for acute lymphoblastic leukemia, so the T cells may come from the graft donor. Material: PBMCs, mostly from graft donor cells, obtained 360 days after TCRalphabeta/CD19-depleted stem cell transplant. J is TRBJ2-4 and V is TRBV5-1, with TRBD2 as a possible D gene (5 bases). CDR3 sequence reads: CAGPGSRAKNIQYF. DNA for the CDR3: TGCGCCGGTCCGGGATCCCGAGCCAAAAACATTCAGTACTTC.